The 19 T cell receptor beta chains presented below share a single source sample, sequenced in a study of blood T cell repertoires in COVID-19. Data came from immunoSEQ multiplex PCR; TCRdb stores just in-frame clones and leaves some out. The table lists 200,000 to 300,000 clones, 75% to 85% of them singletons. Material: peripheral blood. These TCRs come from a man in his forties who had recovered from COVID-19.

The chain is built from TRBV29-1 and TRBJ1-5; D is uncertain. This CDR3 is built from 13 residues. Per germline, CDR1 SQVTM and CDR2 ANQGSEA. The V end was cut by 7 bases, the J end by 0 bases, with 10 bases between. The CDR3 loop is CSAQVNSNQPQHF. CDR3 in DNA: TGCAGCGCCCAGGTGAATAGCAATCAGCCCCAGCATTTT.

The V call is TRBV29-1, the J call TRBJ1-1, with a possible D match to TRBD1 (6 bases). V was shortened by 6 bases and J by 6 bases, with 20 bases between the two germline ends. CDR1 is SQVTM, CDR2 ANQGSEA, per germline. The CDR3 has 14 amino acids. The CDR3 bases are TGCAGCGTCCGGGGGGGGCTTGGTATTGCTGAAGCTTTCTTT. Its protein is CSVRGGLGIAEAFF.

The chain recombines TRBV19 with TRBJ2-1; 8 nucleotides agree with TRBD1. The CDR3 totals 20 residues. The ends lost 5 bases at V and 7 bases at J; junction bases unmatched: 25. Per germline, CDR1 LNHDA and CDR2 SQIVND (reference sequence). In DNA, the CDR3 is TGTGCCAGTAGTCGCCTCGGGGGACAGGCCGCCTACGGTCGGAAAAATGAGCAGTTCTTC. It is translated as CASSRLGGQAAYGRKNEQFF.

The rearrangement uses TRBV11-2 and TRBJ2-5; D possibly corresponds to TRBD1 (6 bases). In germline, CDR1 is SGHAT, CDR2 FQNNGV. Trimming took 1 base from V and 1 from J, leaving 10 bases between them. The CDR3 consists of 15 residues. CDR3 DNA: TGTGCCAGCAGCTTAGTACAGGGCATCCAAGAGACCCAGTACTTC. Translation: CASSLVQGIQETQYF.

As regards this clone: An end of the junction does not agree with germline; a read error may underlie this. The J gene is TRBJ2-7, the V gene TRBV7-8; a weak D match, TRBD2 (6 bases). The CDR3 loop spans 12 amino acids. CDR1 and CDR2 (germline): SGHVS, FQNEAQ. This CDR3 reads CASSLGGIEQYF. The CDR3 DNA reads TGTGCCAGCAGTTTAGGAGGGATCGAGCAGTACTTC.

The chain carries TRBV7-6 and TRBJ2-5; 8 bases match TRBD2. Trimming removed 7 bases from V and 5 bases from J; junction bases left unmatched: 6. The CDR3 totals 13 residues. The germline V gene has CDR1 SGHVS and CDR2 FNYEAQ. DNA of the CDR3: TGTGCCAGCACCGGTGGCGGGGGGGAGACCCAGTACTTC. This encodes CASTGGGGETQYF.

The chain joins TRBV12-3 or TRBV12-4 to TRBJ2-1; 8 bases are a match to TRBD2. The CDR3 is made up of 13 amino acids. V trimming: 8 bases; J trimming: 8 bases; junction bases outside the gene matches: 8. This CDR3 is CASVGGVEDEQFF. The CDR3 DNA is TGTGCCAGCGTCGGGGGGGTAGAGGATGAGCAGTTCTTC.

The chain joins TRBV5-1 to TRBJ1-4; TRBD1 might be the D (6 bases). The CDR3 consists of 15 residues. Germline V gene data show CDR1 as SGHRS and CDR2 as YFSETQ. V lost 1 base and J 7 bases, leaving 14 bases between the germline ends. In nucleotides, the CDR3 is TGCGCCAGCAGCTTGCAGGTGGAAGGGGGTGAAAAACTGTTTTTT. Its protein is CASSLQVEGGEKLFF.

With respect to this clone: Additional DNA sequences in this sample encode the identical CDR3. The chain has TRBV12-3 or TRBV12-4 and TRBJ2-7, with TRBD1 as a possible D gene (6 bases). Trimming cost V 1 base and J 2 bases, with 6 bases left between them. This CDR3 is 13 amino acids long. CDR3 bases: TGTGCCAGCAGTTTAGGGGGGCCCTACGAGCAGTACTTC. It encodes CASSLGGPYEQYF.

The CDR3 reads CASSHTGDTQYF. The CDR3 DNA reads as TGTGCCAGCAGCCACACGGGGGATACGCAGTATTTT. The rearrangement links TRBV5-6 to TRBJ2-3, with a weak D call TRBD2 (5 bases). The V gene lost 4 bases and the J gene lost 6 bases, with 9 bases spanning the gap. CDR3 size: 12 residues. Germline assignment: CDR1 SGHDT and CDR2 YYEEEE. The complete variable domain, with remaining parts taken from reference TRBV5-6 and TRBJ2-3, reads DAGVTQSPTHLIKTRGQQVTLRCSPKSGHDTVSWYQQALGQGPQFIFQYYEEEERQRGNFPDRFSGHQFPNYSSELNVNALLLGDSALYLCASSHTGDTQYFGPGTRLTVL.

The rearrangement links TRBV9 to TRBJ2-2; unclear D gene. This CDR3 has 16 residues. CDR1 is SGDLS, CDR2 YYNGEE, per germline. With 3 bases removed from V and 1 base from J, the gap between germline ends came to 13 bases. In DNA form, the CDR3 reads TGTGCCAGCAGCGCGCCCTCGCCGGGGAACACCGGGGAGCTGTTTTTT. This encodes CASSAPSPGNTGELFF.

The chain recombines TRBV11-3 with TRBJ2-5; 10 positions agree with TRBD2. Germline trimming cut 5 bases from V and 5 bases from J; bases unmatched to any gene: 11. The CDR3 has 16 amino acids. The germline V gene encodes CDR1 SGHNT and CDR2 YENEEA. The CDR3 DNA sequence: TGTGCCAGCAGCCCAAGCGGGGGGGCTGTCCCCGAGACCCAGTACTTC. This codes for CASSPSGGAVPETQYF.

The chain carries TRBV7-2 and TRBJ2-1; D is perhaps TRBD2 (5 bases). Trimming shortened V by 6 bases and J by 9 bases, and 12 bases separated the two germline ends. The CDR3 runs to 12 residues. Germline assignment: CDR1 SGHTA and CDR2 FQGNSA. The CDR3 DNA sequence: TGTGCCAGCAGAACAACCGCGGGTGAGCAGTTCTTC. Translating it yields CASRTTAGEQFF.

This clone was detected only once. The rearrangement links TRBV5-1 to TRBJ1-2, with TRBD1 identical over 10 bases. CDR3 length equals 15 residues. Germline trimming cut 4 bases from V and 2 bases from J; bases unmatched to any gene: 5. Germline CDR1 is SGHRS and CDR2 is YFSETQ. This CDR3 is CASSGGTGVNYGYTF. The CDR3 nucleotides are TGCGCCAGCAGCGGGGGGACAGGGGTGAACTATGGCTACACCTTC.

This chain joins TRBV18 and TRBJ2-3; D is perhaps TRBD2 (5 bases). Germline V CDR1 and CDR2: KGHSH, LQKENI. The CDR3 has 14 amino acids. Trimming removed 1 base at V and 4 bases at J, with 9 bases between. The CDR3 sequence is CASSPRGYADTQYF. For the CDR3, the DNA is TGTGCCAGCTCACCACGAGGGTATGCAGATACGCAGTATTTT.

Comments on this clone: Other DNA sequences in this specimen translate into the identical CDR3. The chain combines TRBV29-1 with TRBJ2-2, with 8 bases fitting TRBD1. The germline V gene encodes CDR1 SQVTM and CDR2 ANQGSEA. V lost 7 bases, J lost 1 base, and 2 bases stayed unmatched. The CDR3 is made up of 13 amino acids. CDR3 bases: TGCAGCGCCGGACAGGGGAACACCGGGGAGCTGTTTTTT. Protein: CSAGQGNTGELFF.

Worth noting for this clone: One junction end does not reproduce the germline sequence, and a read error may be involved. The CDR3 nucleotides are TGTGCTAGCAGCCCGTACCCGGCTAGCGGGGGCGTAGATACGCAGTATTTT. It translates to CASSPYPASGGVDTQYF. This sequence joins TRBV7-7 and TRBJ2-3; 10 nucleotides agree with TRBD2. The CDR3 consists of 17 residues. The germline V gene has CDR1 SSHAT and CDR2 FNYEAQ (reference sequence).

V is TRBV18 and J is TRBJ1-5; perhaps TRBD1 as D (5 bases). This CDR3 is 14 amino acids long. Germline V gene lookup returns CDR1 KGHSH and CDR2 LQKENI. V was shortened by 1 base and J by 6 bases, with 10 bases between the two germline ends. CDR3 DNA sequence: TGTGCCAGCTCACCACAGGGGAGGGCTCAGCCCCAGCATTTT. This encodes CASSPQGRAQPQHF.

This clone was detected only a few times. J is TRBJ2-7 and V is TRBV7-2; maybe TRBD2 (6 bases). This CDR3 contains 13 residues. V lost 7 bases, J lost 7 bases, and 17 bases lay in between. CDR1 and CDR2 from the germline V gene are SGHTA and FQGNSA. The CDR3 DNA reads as TGTGCCAGCACTCCAGAAAGGGCGGGGGAGCAGTACTTC. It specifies CASTPERAGEQYF.